This T cell receptor (beta chain) was found in a study of T cells in Graves' hyperthyroidism and ophthalmopathy. Across the study: Before treatment of any kind, peripheral blood was taken at initial diagnosis.

The authors deemed Graves' hyperthyroidism stable absent ophthalmopathy progression within 18 months. The CDR3 extends over 12 amino acids. The germline V and J ends were trimmed by 3 bases and 2 bases, with 6 bases remaining between them. Germline lookup yields CDR1 DFQATT and CDR2 SNEGSKA (reference sequence). It was RNA transcripts that yielded the amplified TCR beta CDR3 regions. Researchers ran a first-round RT-PCR on the TCR CDR3 using the HTBI primer set. Via MiXCR, TCRdb re-called the multiplex PCR reads, giving one row per CDR3 protein. The data contain around 400,000 distinct CDR3 sequences, roughly 25% of them singletons.

The sample taken for sequencing was blood. The genes are TRBV20-1 and TRBJ2-3; no definite D call. The TCR comes from a man aged 45 to 65 with Graves' hyperthyroidism. The CDR3 loop is CSASGFTDTQYF. CDR3 bases: TGCAGTGCTAGTGGATTCACAGATACGCAGTATTTT.